The sequence of this T cell receptor (beta chain) was determined in a study of T cell changes during pregnancy in multiple sclerosis. Trimming took 6 bases from V and 12 from J; bases not matched to a gene: 12. Germline assignment: CDR1 MNHEY and CDR2 SMNVEV (reference sequence). This CDR3 is built from 14 residues. TCRdb's table, derived via immunoSEQ multiplex PCR, lists solely in-frame clones and lacks some. The repertoire consists of 35,000 or so clones, with roughly 89% occurring once and the leading ten covering 0.6% to 0.9%. The clonotype originates from a female donor in good health, enrolled as a control in a pregnancy study. Here the sequenced sample was CD4+ T cells from peripheral blood mononuclear cells, taken after pregnancy. The V gene is TRBV27, the J gene TRBJ2-1, with 9 positions matching TRBD2. The CDR3 DNA sequence: TGTGCCAGCAGAACCGCTATAGCGGGAGCGGGGCAGTTCTTC. Its protein product is CASRTAIAGAGQFF.